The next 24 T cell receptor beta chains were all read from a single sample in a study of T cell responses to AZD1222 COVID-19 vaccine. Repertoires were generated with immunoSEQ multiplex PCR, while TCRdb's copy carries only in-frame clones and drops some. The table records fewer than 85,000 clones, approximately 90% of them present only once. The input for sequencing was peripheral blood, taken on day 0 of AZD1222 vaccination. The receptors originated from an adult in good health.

The CDR3 DNA reads as TGTGCCAGCAGCTTTAGGGGGGAATCTGGAAACACCATATATTTT. Protein product: CASSFRGESGNTIYF. V gene TRBV5-8 combines with J gene TRBJ1-3, with D maybe TRBD1 (6 bases). V lost 2 bases, J lost 1 base, and 10 bases lay in between. Germline CDR1 and CDR2: SGHTS and YDEGEE. The CDR3 is 15 residues long. The full variable domain, completed using reference TRBV5-8 and TRBJ1-3, is EAGVTQSPTHLIKTRGQQATLRCSPISGHTSVYWYQQALGLGLQFLLWYDEGEERNRGNFPPRFSGRQFPNYSSELNVNALELEDSALYLCASSFRGESGNTIYFGEGSWLTVV.

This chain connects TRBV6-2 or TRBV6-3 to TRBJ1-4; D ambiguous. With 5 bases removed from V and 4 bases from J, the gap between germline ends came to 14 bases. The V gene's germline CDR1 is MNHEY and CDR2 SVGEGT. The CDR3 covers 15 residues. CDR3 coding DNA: TGTGCCAGCAGTCATCCCGGGAGAGATAATGAAAAACTGTTTTTT. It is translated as CASSHPGRDNEKLFF.

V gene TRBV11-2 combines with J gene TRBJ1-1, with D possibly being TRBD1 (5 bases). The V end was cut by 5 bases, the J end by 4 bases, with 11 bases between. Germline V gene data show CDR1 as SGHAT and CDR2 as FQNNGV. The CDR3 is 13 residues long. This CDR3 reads CASSQQRGTEAFF. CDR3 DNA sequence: TGTGCCAGCAGCCAGCAGAGGGGCACTGAAGCTTTCTTT. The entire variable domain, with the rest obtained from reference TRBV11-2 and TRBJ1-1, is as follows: EAGVAQSPRYKIIEKRQSVAFWCNPISGHATLYWYQQILGQGPKLLIQFQNNGVVDDSQLPKDRFSAERLKGVDSTLKIQPAKLEDSAVYLCASSQQRGTEAFFGQGTRLTVV.

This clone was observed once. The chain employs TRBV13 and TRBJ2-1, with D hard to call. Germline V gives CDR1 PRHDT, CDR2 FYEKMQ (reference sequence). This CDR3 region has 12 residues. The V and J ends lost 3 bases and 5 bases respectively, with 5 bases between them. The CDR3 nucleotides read TGTGCCAGCAGCTTCGGTAACAATGAGCAGTTCTTC. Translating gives CASSFGNNEQFF.

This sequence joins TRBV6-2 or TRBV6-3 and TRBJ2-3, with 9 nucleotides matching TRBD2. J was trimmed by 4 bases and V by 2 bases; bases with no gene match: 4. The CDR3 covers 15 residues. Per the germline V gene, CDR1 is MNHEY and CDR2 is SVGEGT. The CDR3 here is CASSYPRGGPDTQYF. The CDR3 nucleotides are TGTGCCAGCAGTTACCCGCGGGGGGGCCCAGATACGCAGTATTTT.

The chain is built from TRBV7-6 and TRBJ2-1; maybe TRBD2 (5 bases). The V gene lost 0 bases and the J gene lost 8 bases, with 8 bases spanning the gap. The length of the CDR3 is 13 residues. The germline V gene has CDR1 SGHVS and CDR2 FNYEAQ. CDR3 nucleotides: TGTGCCAGCAGCTTAGCCGTTAGCGATGAGCAGTTCTTC. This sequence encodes CASSLAVSDEQFF.

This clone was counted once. The CDR3 spells CASSMTGVENSPLHF. Here the CDR3 DNA reads TGTGCCAGCAGCATGACGGGGGTAGAAAATTCACCCCTCCACTTT. The chain employs TRBV9 and TRBJ1-6; tentative D call: TRBD1 (5 bases). This CDR3 has 15 residues. Germline V gene sequence: CDR1 SGDLS, CDR2 YYNGEE. The V end lost 4 bases, the J end lost 7 bases, and 15 bases lay between the germline ends.

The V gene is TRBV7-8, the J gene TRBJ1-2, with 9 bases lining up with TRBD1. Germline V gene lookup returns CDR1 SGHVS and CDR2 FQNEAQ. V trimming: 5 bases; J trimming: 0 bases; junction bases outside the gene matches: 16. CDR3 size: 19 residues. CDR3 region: CASSPNLRDRDLTNYGYTF. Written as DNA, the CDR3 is TGTGCCAGCAGCCCAAACCTCCGGGACAGGGACCTCACTAACTATGGCTACACCTTC.

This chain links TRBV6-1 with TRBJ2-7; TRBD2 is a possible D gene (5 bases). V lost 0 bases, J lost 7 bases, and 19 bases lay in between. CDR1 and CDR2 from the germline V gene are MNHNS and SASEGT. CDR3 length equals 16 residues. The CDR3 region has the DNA TGTGCCAGCAGTGAAGCGAAAGGACGGGAAAGAGGGGAGCAGTACTTC. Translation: CASSEAKGRERGEQYF.

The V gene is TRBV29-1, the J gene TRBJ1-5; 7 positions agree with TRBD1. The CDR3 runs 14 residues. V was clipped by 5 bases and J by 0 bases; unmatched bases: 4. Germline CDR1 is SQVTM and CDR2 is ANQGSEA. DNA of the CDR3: TGCAGCGTTAGGACAGGAACTAGCAATCAGCCCCAGCATTTT. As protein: CSVRTGTSNQPQHF. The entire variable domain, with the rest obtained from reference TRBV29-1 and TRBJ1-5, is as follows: SAVISQKPSRDICQRGTSLTIQCQVDSQVTMMFWYRQQPGQSLTLIATANQGSEATYESGFVIDKFPISRPNLTFSTLTVSNMSPEDSSIYLCSVRTGTSNQPQHFGDGTRLSIL.

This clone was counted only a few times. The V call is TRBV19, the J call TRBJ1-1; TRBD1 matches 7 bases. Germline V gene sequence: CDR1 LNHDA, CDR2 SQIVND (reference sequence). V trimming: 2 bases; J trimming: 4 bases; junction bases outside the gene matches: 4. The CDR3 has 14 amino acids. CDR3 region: CASSITGVATEAFF. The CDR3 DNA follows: TGTGCCAGTAGTATAACAGGGGTCGCCACTGAAGCTTTCTTT.

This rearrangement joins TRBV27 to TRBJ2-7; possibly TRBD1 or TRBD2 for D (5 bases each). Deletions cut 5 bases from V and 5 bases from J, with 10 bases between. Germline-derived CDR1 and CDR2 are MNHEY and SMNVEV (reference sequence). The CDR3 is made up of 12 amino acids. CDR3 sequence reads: CASSARDDEQYF. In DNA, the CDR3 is TGTGCCAGCAGTGCGAGGGACGACGAGCAGTACTTC.

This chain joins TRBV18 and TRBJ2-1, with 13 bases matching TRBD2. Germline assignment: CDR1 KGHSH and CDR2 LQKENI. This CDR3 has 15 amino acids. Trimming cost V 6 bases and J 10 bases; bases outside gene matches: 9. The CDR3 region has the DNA TGTGCCAGCTCGACCTTTCCGGGACTAGCGGGGGAGCAGTTCTTC. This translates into CASSTFPGLAGEQFF.

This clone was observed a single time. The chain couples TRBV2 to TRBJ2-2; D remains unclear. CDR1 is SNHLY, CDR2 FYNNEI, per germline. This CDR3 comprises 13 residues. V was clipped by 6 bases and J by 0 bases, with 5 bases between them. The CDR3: CASSSANTGELFF. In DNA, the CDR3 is TGTGCCAGCAGCAGCGCGAACACCGGGGAGCTGTTTTTT.

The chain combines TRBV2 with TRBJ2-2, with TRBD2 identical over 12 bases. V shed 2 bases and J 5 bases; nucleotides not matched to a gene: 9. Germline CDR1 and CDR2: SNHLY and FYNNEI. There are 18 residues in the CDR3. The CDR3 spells CASSESLLAGGPTGELFF. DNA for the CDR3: TGTGCCAGCAGTGAATCCTTACTAGCGGGGGGACCAACCGGGGAGCTGTTTTTT. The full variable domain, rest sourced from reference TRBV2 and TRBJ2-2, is EPEVTQTPSHQVTQMGQEVILRCVPISNHLYFYWYRQILGQKVEFLVSFYNNEISEKSEIFDDQFSVERPDGSNFTLKIRSTKLEDSAMYFCASSESLLAGGPTGELFFGEGSRLTVL.

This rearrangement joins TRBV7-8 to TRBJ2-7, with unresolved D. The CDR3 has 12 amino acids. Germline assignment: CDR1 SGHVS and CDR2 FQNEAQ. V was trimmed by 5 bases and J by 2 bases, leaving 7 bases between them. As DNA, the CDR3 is TGTGCCAGCAGCCAAAGAGCCTACGAGCAGTACTTC. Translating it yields CASSQRAYEQYF.

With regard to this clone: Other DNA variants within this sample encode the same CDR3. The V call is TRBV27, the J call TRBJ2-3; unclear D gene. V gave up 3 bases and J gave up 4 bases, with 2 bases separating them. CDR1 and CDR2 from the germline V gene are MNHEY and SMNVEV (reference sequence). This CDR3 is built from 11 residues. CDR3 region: CASSFSDTQYF. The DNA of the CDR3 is TGTGCCAGCAGTTTCTCAGATACGCAGTATTTT.

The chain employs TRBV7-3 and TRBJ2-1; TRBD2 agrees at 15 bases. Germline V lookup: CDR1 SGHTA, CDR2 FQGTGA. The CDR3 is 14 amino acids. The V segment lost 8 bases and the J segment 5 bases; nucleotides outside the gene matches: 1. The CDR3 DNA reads TGTGCCAGCGGACTAGCGGGAGGGAACAATGAGCAGTTCTTC. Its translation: CASGLAGGNNEQFF.

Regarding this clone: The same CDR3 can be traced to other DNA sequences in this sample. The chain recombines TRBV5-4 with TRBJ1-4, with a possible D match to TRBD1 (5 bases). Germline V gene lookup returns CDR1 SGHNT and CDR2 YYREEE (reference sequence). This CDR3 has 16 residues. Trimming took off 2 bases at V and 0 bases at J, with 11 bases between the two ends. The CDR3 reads CASSFGTPATNEKLFF. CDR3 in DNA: TGTGCCAGCAGCTTTGGGACGCCTGCAACTAATGAAAAACTGTTTTTT.

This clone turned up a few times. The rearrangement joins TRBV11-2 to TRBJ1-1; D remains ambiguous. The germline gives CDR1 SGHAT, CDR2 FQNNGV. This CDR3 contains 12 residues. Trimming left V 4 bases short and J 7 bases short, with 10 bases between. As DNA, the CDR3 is TGTGCCAGCAGCTCCACGGGTTTTGAAGCTTTCTTT. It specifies CASSSTGFEAFF.

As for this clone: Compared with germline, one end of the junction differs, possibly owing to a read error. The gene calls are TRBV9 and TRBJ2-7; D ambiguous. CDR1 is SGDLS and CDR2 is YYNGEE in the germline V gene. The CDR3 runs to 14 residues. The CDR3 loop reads CASSGSVDSHEQYF. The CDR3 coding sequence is TGTGCCAGCAGCGGTTCGGTCGACTCCCACGAGCAGTACTTC.

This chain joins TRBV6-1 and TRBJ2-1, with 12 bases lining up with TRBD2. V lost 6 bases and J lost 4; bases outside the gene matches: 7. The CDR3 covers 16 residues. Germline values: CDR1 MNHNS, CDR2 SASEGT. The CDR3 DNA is TGTGCCAGCAGGGAACTAGCGGGGGGCTTTTACAATGAGCAGTTCTTC. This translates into CASRELAGGFYNEQFF.

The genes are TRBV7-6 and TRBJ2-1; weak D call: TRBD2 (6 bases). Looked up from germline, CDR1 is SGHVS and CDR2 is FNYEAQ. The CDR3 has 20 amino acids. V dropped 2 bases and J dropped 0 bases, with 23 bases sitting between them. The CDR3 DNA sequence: TGTGCCAGCAGCTTAAGAATTACGGGGCGGGGTAACAGCTCCTACAATGAGCAGTTCTTC. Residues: CASSLRITGRGNSSYNEQFF.

The DNA of the CDR3 is TGTGCCAGCAGCACACAGGGGGCGGACACTGAAGCTTTCTTT. Its protein is CASSTQGADTEAFF. The J gene is TRBJ1-1, the V gene TRBV7-2, with 9 nucleotides matching TRBD1. The J segment lost 3 bases and the V segment lost 5 bases, leaving 4 bases of the junction unmatched. This CDR3 has 14 residues. Germline V gives CDR1 SGHTA, CDR2 FQGNSA.